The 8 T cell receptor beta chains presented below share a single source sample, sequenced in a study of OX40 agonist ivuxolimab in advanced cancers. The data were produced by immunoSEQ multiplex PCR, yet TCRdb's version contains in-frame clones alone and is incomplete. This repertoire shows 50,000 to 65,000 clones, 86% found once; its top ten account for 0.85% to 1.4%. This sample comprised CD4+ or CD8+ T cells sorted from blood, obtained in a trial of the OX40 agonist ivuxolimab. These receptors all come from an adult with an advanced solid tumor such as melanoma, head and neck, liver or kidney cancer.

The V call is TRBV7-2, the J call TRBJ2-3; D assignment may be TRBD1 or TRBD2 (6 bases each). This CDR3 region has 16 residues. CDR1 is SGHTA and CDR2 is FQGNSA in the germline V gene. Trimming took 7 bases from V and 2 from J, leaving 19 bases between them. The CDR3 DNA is TGTGCCAGCACCCTAGTAGGGGGGCGAAACACAGATACGCAGTATTTT. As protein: CASTLVGGRNTDTQYF.

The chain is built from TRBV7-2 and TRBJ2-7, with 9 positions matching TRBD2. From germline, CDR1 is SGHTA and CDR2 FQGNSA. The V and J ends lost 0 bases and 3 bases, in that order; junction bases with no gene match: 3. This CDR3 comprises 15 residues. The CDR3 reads CASSLAGTSSYEQYF. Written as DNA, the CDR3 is TGTGCCAGCAGCTTAGCCGGGACTAGCAGCTACGAGCAGTACTTC.

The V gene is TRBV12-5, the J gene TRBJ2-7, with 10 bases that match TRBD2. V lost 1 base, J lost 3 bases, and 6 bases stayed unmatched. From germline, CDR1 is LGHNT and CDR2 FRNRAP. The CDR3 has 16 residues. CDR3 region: CASGLARLAGGYEQYF. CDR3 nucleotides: TGTGCTAGTGGTTTGGCCCGACTAGCGGGTGGCTACGAGCAGTACTTC.

The CDR3 nucleotides read TGTGCCAGCAGAGGACTAACGAGCTCCTACGAGCAGTACTTC. Protein sequence: CASRGLTSSYEQYF. The chain joins TRBV6-7 to TRBJ2-7; D might be TRBD2 (6 bases). TRBV6-7 is designated an ORF whose function remains uncertain. The CDR3 runs to 14 residues. V lost 6 bases and J 0 bases, leaving 12 bases between the germline ends.

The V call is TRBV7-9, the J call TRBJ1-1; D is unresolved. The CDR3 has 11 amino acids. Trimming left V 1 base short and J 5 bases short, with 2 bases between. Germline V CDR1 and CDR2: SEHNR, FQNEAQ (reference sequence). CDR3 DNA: TGTGCCAGCAGCTTAGAAACTGAAGCTTTCTTT. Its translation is CASSLETEAFF.

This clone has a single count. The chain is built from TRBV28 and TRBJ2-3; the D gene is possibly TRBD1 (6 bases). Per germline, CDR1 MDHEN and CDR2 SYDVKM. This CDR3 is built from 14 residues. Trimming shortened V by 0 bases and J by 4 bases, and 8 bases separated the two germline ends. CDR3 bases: TGTGCCAGCAGTTTATGGGACAGATCAGATACGCAGTATTTT. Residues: CASSLWDRSDTQYF.

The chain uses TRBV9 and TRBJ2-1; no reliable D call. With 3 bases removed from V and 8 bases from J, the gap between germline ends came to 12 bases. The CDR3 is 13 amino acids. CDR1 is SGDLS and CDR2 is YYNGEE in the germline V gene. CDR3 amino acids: CASSGTPLDEQFF. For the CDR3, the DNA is TGTGCCAGCAGCGGAACTCCTTTGGATGAGCAGTTCTTC.

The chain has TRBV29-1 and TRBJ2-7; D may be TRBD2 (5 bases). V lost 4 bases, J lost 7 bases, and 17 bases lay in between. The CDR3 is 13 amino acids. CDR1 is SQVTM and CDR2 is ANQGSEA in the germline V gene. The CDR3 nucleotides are TGCAGCGTTGTTGAGCAGGTCGGCGGGGAGCAGTACTTC. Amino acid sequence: CSVVEQVGGEQYF.